This T cell receptor beta chain came from a study of a mutant IDH1 vaccine in newly diagnosed glioma. Time point of the sample: week 47, end of study. Doses comprised 300 ug of mutant IDH1 20-mer peptide each, plus topical imiquimod. This clone was recorded only once. Its antigen is still unknown. The repertoire was sequenced with immunoSEQ multiplex PCR; TCRdb's copy has only in-frame clones and lacks some. This sample has under 45,000 clones, with approximately 79% found just once. Sample: PBMCs, taken from a glioma patient whose treatment included an IDH1 peptide vaccine. The TCR originated in a man younger than 35 with glioma. Some clones in this sample may be carry-over from other donors' samples.

The CDR3 DNA is TGTGCCAGCTCTCACCAGGAGTACACCGGGGAGCTGTTTTTT. Protein product: CASSHQEYTGELFF. V usage is TRBV18 and J usage is TRBJ2-2; no reliable D call. With 6 bases removed from V and 3 bases from J, the gap between germline ends came to 11 bases. The CDR3 length is 14 residues. CDR1 and CDR2 (germline): KGHSH, LQKENI.